What follows are 20 T cell receptor beta chains derived from one specimen sequenced in a study of Tregs in tolerant kidney transplant recipients. The assay was immunoSEQ multiplex PCR, and TCRdb's table has in-frame clones only and misses some. The table lists tens of thousands of clones, about 83% of them singletons, with under 6.5% in the top ten. The specimen sequenced was CD4+ T cells from blood. The origin of the receptors is a human donor in good health.

V gene TRBV5-4 combines with J gene TRBJ2-1, with 10 bases that match TRBD2. The CDR3 runs to 18 residues. CDR1 is SGHNT, CDR2 YYREEE, per germline (reference sequence). Trimming at V came to 0 bases and at J to 0 bases, leaving 6 bases not matched to a gene. CDR3 DNA sequence: TGTGCCAGCAGCTTGGGGAGATCTAGCGGGAGCTCCTACAATGAGCAGTTCTTC. Protein: CASSLGRSSGSSYNEQFF.

This clone was detected only once. CDR3 DNA sequence: TGTGCCAGCAGTCCCCCCGGGACAGGGAGGTATGGCTACACCTTC. Translated, it gives CASSPPGTGRYGYTF. The rearrangement joins TRBV28 to TRBJ1-2; 9 bases agree with TRBD1. The CDR3 contains 15 residues. Looked up from germline, CDR1 is MDHEN and CDR2 is SYDVKM. V gave up 5 bases and J gave up 5 bases; unmatched junction bases: 9.

CDR3 amino acids: CASSQWASNTEAFF. CDR3 nucleotides: TGTGCCAGCAGCCAATGGGCTTCGAACACTGAAGCTTTCTTT. V gene TRBV14 combines with J gene TRBJ1-1; no firm D call. The germline V gene has CDR1 SGHDN and CDR2 FVKESK. The CDR3 totals 14 residues. V was pared by 2 bases and J by 1 base, with 8 bases between.

The chain uses TRBV5-1 and TRBJ1-3; D is possibly TRBD1 (6 bases). Trimming took off 7 bases at V and 0 bases at J, with 11 bases between the two ends. In germline, CDR1 is SGHRS, CDR2 YFSETQ. The length of the CDR3 is 14 residues. The CDR3 is CASWDTSSGNTIYF. The CDR3 DNA is TGCGCCAGCTGGGACACTTCCTCTGGAAACACCATATATTTT.

V usage is TRBV9 and J usage is TRBJ2-1; maybe TRBD1 (5 bases). CDR3 length: 13 residues. Deletions cut 1 base from V and 6 bases from J, with 8 bases between. Germline CDR1 reads SGDLS; CDR2 reads YYNGEE. CDR3 DNA sequence: TGTGCCAGCAGCGTACAGGGCCCCAATGAGCAGTTCTTC. Translated, it gives CASSVQGPNEQFF.

V gene TRBV7-9 combines with J gene TRBJ2-7; TRBD1 agrees at 10 bases. The CDR3 consists of 15 residues. V shed 5 bases and J 6 bases; nucleotides not matched to a gene: 10. Germline lookup yields CDR1 SEHNR and CDR2 FQNEAQ (reference sequence). The CDR3 nucleotides are TGTGCCAGCAGCCCTCGCCCGGGGACAGGGGTCGAGCAGTACTTC. Translation: CASSPRPGTGVEQYF.

This clone was observed many times. The J gene is TRBJ1-5, the V gene TRBV18, with no clear D. The germline V gene encodes CDR1 KGHSH and CDR2 LQKENI. V lost 2 bases to trimming and J lost 5 bases, with 7 bases between them. The CDR3 extends over 13 amino acids. CDR3 DNA sequence: TGTGCCAGCTCACCAACCAGCGATCAGCCCCAGCATTTT. Its translation is CASSPTSDQPQHF.

The chain has TRBV5-1 and TRBJ1-1, with D hard to call. The CDR3 consists of 16 residues. The V gene's germline CDR1 is SGHRS and CDR2 YFSETQ. The V and J ends lost 0 bases and 0 bases respectively, with 12 bases between them. In DNA form, the CDR3 reads TGCGCCAGCAGCTTGGTATTAGGACGGATGAACACTGAAGCTTTCTTT. It translates to CASSLVLGRMNTEAFF. The variable domain in full, completed from reference TRBV5-1 and TRBJ1-1, reads KAGVTQTPRYLIKTRGQQVTLSCSPISGHRSVSWYQQTPGQGLQFLFEYFSETQRNKGNFPGRFSGRQFSNSRSEMNVSTLELGDSALYLCASSLVLGRMNTEAFFGQGTRLTVV.

The rearrangement uses TRBV4-3 and TRBJ2-1, with TRBD2 matching 9 bases. The CDR3 contains 15 residues. Germline lookup yields CDR1 LGHNA and CDR2 YSLEER. Trimming cost V 0 bases and J 9 bases; bases outside gene matches: 6. In DNA form, the CDR3 reads TGCGCCAGCAGCCAAGAAGCTAGCGGGGTGGGTGAGCAGTTCTTC. Its protein product is CASSQEASGVGEQFF.

This clone was counted only a few times. The V and J genes are TRBV7-6 and TRBJ1-2; D gene ambiguous. Germline CDR1 is SGHVS and CDR2 is FNYEAQ. V gave up 4 bases and J gave up 7 bases, with 7 bases separating them. The CDR3 extends over 11 amino acids. CDR3 sequence: CASSSGLGYTF. CDR3 bases: TGTGCCAGCAGCTCCGGGCTTGGCTACACCTTC. Full variable domain (remainder filled in from reference TRBV7-6 and TRBJ1-2): GAGVSQSPRYKVTKRGQDVALRCDPISGHVSLYWYRQALGQGPEFLTYFNYEAQQDKSGLPNDRFSAERPEGSISTLTIQRTEQRDSAMYRCASSSGLGYTFGSGTRLTVV.

This chain joins TRBV4-3 and TRBJ2-1; D remains unclear. Germline V CDR1 and CDR2: LGHNA, YSLEER. V was shortened by 0 bases and J by 6 bases, with 6 bases between the two germline ends. The CDR3 contains 13 residues. CDR3 bases: TGCGCCAGCAGCCAAGAGAGACCCAATGAGCAGTTCTTC. Protein: CASSQERPNEQFF.

V usage is TRBV5-1 and J usage is TRBJ1-6; TRBD1 matches 8 bases. CDR1 and CDR2 (germline): SGHRS, YFSETQ. The V segment lost 4 bases and the J segment 9 bases; nucleotides outside the gene matches: 9. The CDR3 contains 15 residues. The chain's CDR3 is CASSLPGQGGSPLHF. The CDR3 DNA reads TGCGCCAGCAGCCTCCCCGGACAGGGTGGTTCACCCCTCCACTTT.

This clone was counted a few times. The chain recombines TRBV4-2 with TRBJ2-6; TRBD2 matches at 8 bases. Germline V lookup: CDR1 LGHNA, CDR2 YNFKEQ. The CDR3 has 17 amino acids. The V gene end was trimmed by 0 bases and the J gene end by 2 bases; junction bases not matched to a gene: 3. The CDR3 loop reads CASSQDPGGAGANVLTF. CDR3 DNA: TGTGCCAGCAGCCAAGATCCGGGGGGGGCTGGGGCCAACGTCCTGACTTTC.

In its sample, this clone was seen a few times. V is TRBV18 and J is TRBJ2-7, with D unclear. Trimming pared 3 bases from V and 12 bases from J, leaving 18 bases between. The CDR3 length is 13 residues. From germline, CDR1 is KGHSH and CDR2 LQKENI. In DNA form, the CDR3 reads TGTGCCAGCTCACCTGTGACTGACGAACCCCCGTACTTC. It encodes CASSPVTDEPPYF.

The chain has TRBV11-2 and TRBJ2-3, with a tentative D call TRBD2 (6 bases). The length of the CDR3 is 15 residues. The germline CDR1 and CDR2 sequences are SGHAT and FQNNGV. Trimming left V 1 base short and J 0 bases short, with 8 bases between. The CDR3 region is CASSLVADSTDTQYF. The CDR3 DNA follows: TGTGCCAGCAGCTTAGTAGCGGATAGCACAGATACGCAGTATTTT.

This clone was seen a handful of times. The CDR3 is CAWTVQAEAFF. CDR3 DNA sequence: TGTGCCTGGACAGTGCAAGCTGAAGCTTTCTTT. This chain connects TRBV30 to TRBJ1-1; D not resolved. The CDR3 sequence is 11 residues long. CDR1 is GTSNPN and CDR2 is SVGIG in the germline V gene (reference sequence). The ends were cut back, 4 bases at V and 6 bases at J, with 9 bases in the middle.

This clone was counted a few times. The V call is TRBV6-6, the J call TRBJ2-7; a possible D gene is TRBD2 (8 bases). The CDR3 sequence is 15 residues long. The V gene lost 7 bases and the J gene lost 6 bases, with 22 bases spanning the gap. Germline CDR1 is MNHNY and CDR2 is SVGAGI (reference sequence). The CDR3 loop is CASNRGGGRIGEQYF. CDR3 nucleotide sequence: TGTGCCAGCAACCGAGGGGGCGGGAGGATCGGCGAGCAGTACTTC.

This clone was counted only a few times. This chain uses TRBV5-1 with TRBJ2-2; TRBD2 aligns across 7 bases. The CDR3 loop spans 14 amino acids. Germline V CDR1 and CDR2: SGHRS, YFSETQ. The V gene end was trimmed by 6 bases and the J gene end by 3 bases; junction bases not matched to a gene: 5. CDR3 sequence reads: CASTTSAYTGELFF. In nucleotides, the CDR3 is TGCGCCAGCACCACTAGCGCATACACCGGGGAGCTGTTTTTT.

The chain carries TRBV5-4 and TRBJ2-3; 9 bases line up with TRBD2. The germline CDR1 and CDR2 sequences are SGHNT and YYREEE (reference sequence). V lost 4 bases, J lost 6 bases, and 9 bases stayed unmatched. The CDR3 has 15 residues. CDR3 sequence (DNA): TGTGCCAGCAGCGTGCTTAGCGGGGGCGGGGATACGCAGTATTTT. Protein: CASSVLSGGGDTQYF.

The count of this clone is one. The CDR3 spells CASSFQSRTGNTIYF. The CDR3 coding sequence is TGTGCCAGCAGCTTCCAGTCTAGGACTGGAAACACCATATATTTT. V is TRBV7-2 and J is TRBJ1-3, with D hard to call. Trimming took off 3 bases at V and 2 bases at J, with 11 bases between the two ends. The germline gives CDR1 SGHTA, CDR2 FQGNSA. The CDR3 length is 15 residues. The entire variable domain, with the rest obtained from reference TRBV7-2 and TRBJ1-3, is as follows: GAGVSQSPSNKVTEKGKDVELRCDPISGHTALYWYRQSLGQGLEFLIYFQGNSAPDKSGLPSDRFSAERTGGSVSTLTIQRTQQEDSAVYLCASSFQSRTGNTIYFGEGSWLTVV.